This T cell receptor beta chain came from a study of CD8 T cells in ankylosing spondylitis. The germline gives CDR1 SGDLS, CDR2 YYNGEE. This CDR3 is built from 16 residues. The V gene end was trimmed by 0 bases and the J gene end by 5 bases; junction bases not matched to a gene: 9. TCRdb redid the calling of the 5' RACE reads with MiXCR, one entry per CDR3 protein. The sample includes about 39,000 distinct CDR3 sequences, over 2.5% seen only once; the top ten take 2.5% to 3%. Study-wide findings and caveats: Typical of ankylosing spondylitis blood, it appeared, was a TCR beta motif of 7 or 8 highly homologous variants. A CD8+ phenotype characterized the disease-linked clones, which were relatively rare in peripheral blood.

This clonotype has at least ten counts. Its antigen is still unknown. This receptor was obtained from a male donor with ankylosing spondylitis or in good health (not recorded which). This chain joins TRBV9 and TRBJ2-3, with 7 bases lining up with TRBD1. Sample: blood, either unsorted or a sorted T cell fraction (not recorded which). CDR3 loop: CASSVALTGFEDTQYF. CDR3 sequence (DNA): TGTGCCAGCAGCGTAGCCCTGACAGGGTTTGAAGATACGCAGTATTTT.